The T cell receptor (beta chain) under discussion was sequenced for a study of cytomegalovirus exposure and HLA in healthy donors. In the study overall: A preliminary data release comprised roughly 85 million unique TCRs obtained from HLA-typed donors.

This CDR3 spans 14 amino acids. V lost 1 base and J lost 0, with 7 bases in between. CDR1 is SGDLS, CDR2 YYNGEE, per germline. Comments on this clone: Antigen: not known. In the same sample, other DNA sequences code for this CDR3.

Vbeta (60) and Jbeta (13) primers were used in the PCR. Here immunoSEQ multiplex PCR was the method, and the copy in TCRdb shows in-frame clones only, minus some. The sample contains fewer than 150,000 clones, 65% to 80% of which appear only once. General observations from the study: Later on, an analysis showed TCR association rates differing by HLA locus, with DRB1 the most and HLA-C the fewest. The Asian-associated ancestry cluster reportedly had fewer N-insertions than the approximately 670-donor mean in a later analysis.

Sequenced sample: PBMCs. The receptor's source is a man between 35 and 55 years old in good health and CMV-seronegative. The rearrangement links TRBV9 to TRBJ1-1; TRBD1 might be the D (5 bases). The CDR3 coding sequence is TGTGCCAGCAGCGTAACAGGAGTGAACACTGAAGCTTTCTTT. It translates to CASSVTGVNTEAFF.